The source of this TCR beta chain is a study of T cell responses to AZD1222 COVID-19 vaccine. Broader study findings: Repertoire samples came only from after the peak T cell response. White British donors predominated, females outnumbered males, and clonal diversity was possibly underestimated. The study found vaccine-associated CD4 TCRs spanning spike, dominant at 160-218 and 743-854. Elevations in Spike-specific TCR breadth and depth followed administration of two AZD1222 doses.

Libraries were prepared by immunoSEQ multiplex PCR; TCRdb keeps only in-frame clonotypes and omits some of them. The sample holds 65,000 to 85,000 clones, 70% to 90% seen once. On this clone itself: What it recognizes is unknown.

Source: peripheral blood, taken 28 days after the second dose of the MenACWY control vaccine. The TCR originated in an adult who received the MenACWY meningococcal vaccine as a control.

CDR3 region: CARRPMGDSNQPQHF. The CDR3 bases are TGTGCCAGAAGGCCGATGGGGGATAGCAATCAGCCCCAGCATTTT. V gene TRBV5-3 combines with J gene TRBJ1-5; TRBD1 is a possible D gene (5 bases). TRBV5-3 is assigned to the ORF class and has an uncertain function. With 5 bases removed from V and 0 bases from J, the gap between germline ends came to 12 bases. The CDR3 covers 15 residues.